This TCR beta chain is from a study of blood T cells in healthy people across ages. Overall study findings and caveats: A greater number of naive CD4+ cells and higher diversity distinguished long-lived donors from aged donors.

The CDR3 contains 13 residues. Trimming at V came to 6 bases and at J to 8 bases, leaving 7 bases not matched to a gene. With a J-beta primer mix and a sample-barcoded 5' primer, a second PCR ran about 6 to 11 cycles. TCRdb ran MiXCR on the 5' RACE reads and lists one entry per CDR3 protein. The data show about 1,500,000 distinct CDR3 sequences, 40% to 50% seen once. The sample holds a few counts of this clonotype. The antigen remains unidentified. Every participating donor contributed approximately 9.5 milliliters of peripheral blood through a draw. The V gene is TRBV12-3 or TRBV12-4, the J gene TRBJ1-2; TRBD1 matches at 9 bases. Sequenced: blood. This clonotype was obtained from a woman younger than 35 in good health. CDR3 loop: CASRQQGAGGYTF. The CDR3 bases are TGTGCCAGCAGACAACAGGGGGCGGGGGGCTACACCTTC.